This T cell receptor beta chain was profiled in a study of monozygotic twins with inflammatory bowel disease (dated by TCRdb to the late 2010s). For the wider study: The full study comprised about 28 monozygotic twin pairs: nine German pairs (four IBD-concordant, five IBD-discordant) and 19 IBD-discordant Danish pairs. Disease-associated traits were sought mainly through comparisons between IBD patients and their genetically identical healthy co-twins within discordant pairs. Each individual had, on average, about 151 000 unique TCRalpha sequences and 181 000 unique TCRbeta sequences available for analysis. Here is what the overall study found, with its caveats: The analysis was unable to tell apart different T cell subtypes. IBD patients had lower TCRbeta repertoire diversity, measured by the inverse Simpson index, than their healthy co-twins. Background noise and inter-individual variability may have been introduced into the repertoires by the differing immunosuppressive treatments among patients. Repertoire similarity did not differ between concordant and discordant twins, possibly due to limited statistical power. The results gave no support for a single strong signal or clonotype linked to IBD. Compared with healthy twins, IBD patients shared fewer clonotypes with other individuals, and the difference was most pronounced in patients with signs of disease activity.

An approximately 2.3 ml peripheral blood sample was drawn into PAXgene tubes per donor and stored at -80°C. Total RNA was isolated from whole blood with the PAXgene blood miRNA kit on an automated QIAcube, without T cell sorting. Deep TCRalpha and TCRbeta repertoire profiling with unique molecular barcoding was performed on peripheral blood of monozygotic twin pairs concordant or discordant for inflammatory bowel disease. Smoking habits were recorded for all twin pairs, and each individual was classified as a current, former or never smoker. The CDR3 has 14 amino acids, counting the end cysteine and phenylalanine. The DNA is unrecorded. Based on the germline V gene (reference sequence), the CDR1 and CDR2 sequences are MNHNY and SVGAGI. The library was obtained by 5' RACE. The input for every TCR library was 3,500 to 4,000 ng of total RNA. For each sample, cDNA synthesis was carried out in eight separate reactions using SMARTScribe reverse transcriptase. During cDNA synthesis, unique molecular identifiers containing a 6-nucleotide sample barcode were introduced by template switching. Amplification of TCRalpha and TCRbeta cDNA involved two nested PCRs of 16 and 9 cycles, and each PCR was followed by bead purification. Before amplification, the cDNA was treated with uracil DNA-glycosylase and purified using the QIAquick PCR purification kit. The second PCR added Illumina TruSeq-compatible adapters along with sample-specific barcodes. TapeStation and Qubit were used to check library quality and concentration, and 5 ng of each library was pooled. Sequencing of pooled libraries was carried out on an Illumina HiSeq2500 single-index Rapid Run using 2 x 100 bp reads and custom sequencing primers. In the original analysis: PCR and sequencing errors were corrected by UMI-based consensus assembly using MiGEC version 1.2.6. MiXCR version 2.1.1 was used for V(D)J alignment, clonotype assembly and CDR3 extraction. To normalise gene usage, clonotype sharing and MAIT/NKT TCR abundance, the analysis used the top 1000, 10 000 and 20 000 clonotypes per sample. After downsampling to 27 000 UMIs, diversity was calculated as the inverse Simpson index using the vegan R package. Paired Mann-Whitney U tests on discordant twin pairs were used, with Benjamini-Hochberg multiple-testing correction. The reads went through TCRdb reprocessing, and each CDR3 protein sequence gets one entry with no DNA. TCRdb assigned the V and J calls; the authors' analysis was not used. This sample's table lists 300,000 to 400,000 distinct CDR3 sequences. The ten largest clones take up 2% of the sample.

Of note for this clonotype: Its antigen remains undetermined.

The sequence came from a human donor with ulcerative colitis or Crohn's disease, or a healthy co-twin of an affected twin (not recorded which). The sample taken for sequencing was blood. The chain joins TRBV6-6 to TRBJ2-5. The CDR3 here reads CASTLSDLQETQYF.